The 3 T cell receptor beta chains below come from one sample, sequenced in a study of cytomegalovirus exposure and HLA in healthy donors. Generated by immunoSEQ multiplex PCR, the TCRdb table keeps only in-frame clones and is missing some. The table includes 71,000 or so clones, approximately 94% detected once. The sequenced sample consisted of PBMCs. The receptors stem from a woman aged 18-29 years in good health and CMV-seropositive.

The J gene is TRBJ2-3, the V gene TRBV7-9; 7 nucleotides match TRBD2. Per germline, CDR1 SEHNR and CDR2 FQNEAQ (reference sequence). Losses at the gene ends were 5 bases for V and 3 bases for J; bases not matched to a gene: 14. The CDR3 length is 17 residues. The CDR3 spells CASSPGLGFLLTDTQYF. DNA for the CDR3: TGTGCCAGCAGCCCCGGACTAGGATTCCTTCTGACAGATACGCAGTATTTT.

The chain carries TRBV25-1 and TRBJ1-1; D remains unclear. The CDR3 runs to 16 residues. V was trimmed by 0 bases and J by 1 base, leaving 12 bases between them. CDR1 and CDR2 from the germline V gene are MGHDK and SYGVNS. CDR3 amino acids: CASSEYRLDWNTEAFF. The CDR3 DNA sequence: TGTGCCAGCAGTGAATATCGGCTGGACTGGAACACTGAAGCTTTCTTT.

For the CDR3, the DNA is TGTGCCAGCACCCACCGGGACAGGGCCACAGATACGCAGTATTTT. Translating gives CASTHRDRATDTQYF. This chain links TRBV9 with TRBJ2-3; TRBD1 aligns across 9 bases. V trimming: 6 bases; J trimming: 2 bases; junction bases outside the gene matches: 7. The CDR3 runs to 15 residues. Germline assignment: CDR1 SGDLS and CDR2 YYNGEE.